The next 32 T cell receptor beta chains were all read from a single sample in a study of blood T cell repertoires in COVID-19. This table comes from immunoSEQ multiplex PCR, and its TCRdb copy is limited to in-frame clones, with some not included. The table lists hundreds of thousands of clones, roughly nine tenths of them singletons. The sequencing sample was made of PBMCs or T cells enriched from blood (not recorded which). These receptors originate from a woman aged 18-29 years with acute COVID-19.

The chain recombines TRBV28 with TRBJ1-1; D is unresolved. Between the trimmed V and J ends, which lost 2 bases and 5 bases, there was a span of 15 bases. The V gene's germline CDR1 is MDHEN and CDR2 SYDVKM. This CDR3 is built from 15 residues. The CDR3 DNA sequence: TGTGCCAGCAGTTTAAAGGGTTTTGGGAGAACTGAAGCTTTCTTT. The encoded protein is CASSLKGFGRTEAFF.

The chain couples TRBV27 to TRBJ1-6; D unresolved. CDR1 is MNHEY, CDR2 SMNVEV, per germline (reference sequence). This CDR3 contains 14 residues. V shed 2 bases and J shed 11 bases, with 13 bases lying between them. CDR3 sequence reads: CASSLLSAQPPLHF. In DNA, the CDR3 is TGTGCCAGCAGTTTACTAAGCGCCCAACCACCCCTCCACTTT.

The chain uses TRBV20-1 and TRBJ2-1, with D maybe TRBD2 (5 bases). This CDR3 comprises 14 residues. V lost 3 bases and J 7 bases, leaving 16 bases between the germline ends. From germline, CDR1 is DFQATT and CDR2 SNEGSKA (reference sequence). The CDR3 region has the DNA TGCAGTGCTAGTCTTCGTCTAGCAGTAAATGAGCAGTTCTTC. It translates to CSASLRLAVNEQFF.

V and J are TRBV29-1 and TRBJ1-1; 8 positions match TRBD1. CDR1 SQVTM and CDR2 ANQGSEA come from the germline V gene. V lost 3 bases, J lost 8 bases, and 2 bases stayed unmatched. The CDR3 loop spans 11 amino acids. The CDR3 nucleotides read TGCAGCGTTGACAGGGGGCAAGAAGCTTTCTTT. Its translation: CSVDRGQEAFF.

The J gene is TRBJ2-1, the V gene TRBV19; a possible D gene is TRBD2 (5 bases). V was cut by 8 bases and J by 9 bases, with 17 bases left in between. The CDR3 has 13 amino acids. Germline CDR1 LNHDA, CDR2 SQIVND (reference sequence). The CDR3 DNA is TGTGCCAGTTCCGGACTTAACGACGTTGAGCAGTTCTTC. Protein: CASSGLNDVEQFF.

CDR3 sequence reads: CASSVVLTDTQYF. DNA for the CDR3: TGTGCCAGCAGCGTAGTTCTGACAGATACGCAGTATTTT. This chain joins TRBV9 and TRBJ2-3; no reliable D call. Germline V gives CDR1 SGDLS, CDR2 YYNGEE. The CDR3 covers 13 residues. Deletions cut 0 bases from V and 3 bases from J, with 5 bases between.

In its sample, this clone was seen once. This chain links TRBV11-3 with TRBJ2-7; TRBD2 agrees at 11 bases. V lost 5 bases, J lost 2 bases, and 14 bases stayed unmatched. There are 18 residues in the CDR3. Per the germline V gene, CDR1 is SGHNT and CDR2 is YENEEA. CDR3 nucleotide sequence: TGTGCCAGCAGCCAACAGGGACGCAAGACTAGCGGGACCTACGAGCAGTACTTC. Encoded protein: CASSQQGRKTSGTYEQYF.

The rearrangement joins TRBV6-5 to TRBJ1-3; no firm D call. Deletions cut 8 bases from V and 0 bases from J, with 14 bases between. This CDR3 contains 15 residues. Germline CDR1 reads MNHEY; CDR2 reads SVGAGI. As DNA, the CDR3 is TGTGCCAGCCGAGGCAGCGCAAACTCTGGAAACACCATATATTTT. The encoded protein is CASRGSANSGNTIYF.

The J gene is TRBJ1-1, the V gene TRBV5-1; 8 bases match TRBD1. The J segment lost 0 bases and the V segment lost 4 bases, leaving 17 bases of the junction unmatched. The CDR3 loop spans 19 amino acids. Per germline, CDR1 SGHRS and CDR2 YFSETQ. CDR3 amino acids: CASSGDRTKKITMNTEAFF. The CDR3 DNA is TGCGCCAGCAGCGGGGACAGGACTAAAAAGATCACCATGAACACTGAAGCTTTCTTT.

The CDR3 spells CASSLALQDEQYF. The CDR3 region has the DNA TGTGCCAGCAGTCTAGCACTCCAAGACGAGCAGTACTTC. This chain connects TRBV5-5 to TRBJ2-7, with a weak D call TRBD2 (5 bases). The length of the CDR3 is 13 residues. Deletions cut 5 bases from V and 5 bases from J, with 14 bases between. Germline CDR1 SGHKS, CDR2 YYEKEE (reference sequence).

This clone occurred once. The chain recombines TRBV14 with TRBJ2-4; 9 bases align to TRBD2. V trimming: 5 bases; J trimming: 7 bases; junction bases outside the gene matches: 9. In germline, CDR1 is SGHDN, CDR2 FVKESK. The CDR3 consists of 15 residues. CDR3 DNA: TGTGCCAGCAGCTACTTAGCGGGAGCGGGGAACATTCAGTACTTC. This codes for CASSYLAGAGNIQYF.

This clone was seen a handful of times. The gene calls are TRBV12-3 or TRBV12-4 and TRBJ1-1; TRBD1 matches at 9 bases. Trimming removed 6 bases from V and 7 bases from J; junction bases left unmatched: 6. The CDR3 runs 13 residues. As DNA, the CDR3 is TGTGCCAGCAGCACGACAGGGGGTGTTGAAGCTTTCTTT. It encodes CASSTTGGVEAFF.

This clone has just one count. This chain joins TRBV18 and TRBJ2-3, with D tentatively TRBD1 (6 bases). V was shortened by 3 bases and J by 1 base, with 11 bases between the two germline ends. CDR3 length: 15 residues. Germline V CDR1 and CDR2: KGHSH, LQKENI. CDR3 nucleotide sequence: TGTGCCAGCTCACCGCAGGGGATGGGCACAGATACGCAGTATTTT. Translation: CASSPQGMGTDTQYF.

The chain joins TRBV7-2 to TRBJ2-5, with TRBD1 matching over 7 bases. Trimming cost V 4 bases and J 5 bases; bases outside gene matches: 10. CDR1 and CDR2 (germline): SGHTA, FQGNSA. The CDR3 covers 15 residues. The CDR3 coding sequence is TGTGCCAGCAGCTCCCAAGGGGGACAGAGGGAGACCCAGTACTTC. Its protein is CASSSQGGQRETQYF. Looking up the rest from reference TRBV7-2 and TRBJ2-5 gives the full variable domain: GAGVSQSPSNKVTEKGKDVELRCDPISGHTALYWYRQSLGQGLEFLIYFQGNSAPDKSGLPSDRFSAERTGGSVSTLTIQRTQQEDSAVYLCASSSQGGQRETQYFGPGTRLLVL.

The V gene is TRBV28, the J gene TRBJ2-2; weak D call: TRBD2 (5 bases). Trimming left V 11 bases short and J 3 bases short, with 13 bases between. This CDR3 is 13 amino acids long. Germline lookup yields CDR1 MDHEN and CDR2 SYDVKM. The CDR3 sequence is CAGYTRDTGELFF. The CDR3 DNA reads as TGTGCCGGATATACTAGAGACACCGGGGAGCTGTTTTTT. Supplemented by reference TRBV28 and TRBJ2-2, the full variable domain reads DVKVTQSSRYLVKRTGEKVFLECVQDMDHENMFWYRQDPGLGLRLIYFSYDVKMKEKGDIPEGYSVSREKKERFSLILESASTNQTSMYLCAGYTRDTGELFFGEGSRLTVL.

The chain couples TRBV5-4 to TRBJ2-7; 8 positions agree with TRBD1. CDR1 is SGHNT, CDR2 YYREEE, per germline (reference sequence). Trimming at V came to 3 bases and at J to 4 bases, leaving 6 bases not matched to a gene. This CDR3 contains 14 residues. The CDR3 protein is CASSSAGQGYEQYF. CDR3 nucleotides: TGTGCCAGCAGCTCAGCAGGACAGGGTTACGAGCAGTACTTC.

This chain joins TRBV19 and TRBJ2-7; 13 bases agree with TRBD2. The CDR3 is 13 amino acids. In germline, CDR1 is LNHDA, CDR2 SQIVND (reference sequence). V shed 9 bases, J shed 7 bases, and the junction held 6 bases outside the gene matches. CDR3 in amino acids: CARRLAGGLEQYF. In DNA form, the CDR3 reads TGTGCCAGAAGACTAGCGGGGGGTTTGGAGCAGTACTTC.

This clone showed up just once. This CDR3 is also generated by other DNA sequences in the sample. This chain uses TRBV19 with TRBJ2-7; D gene ambiguous. CDR3 length: 11 residues. The germline V gene encodes CDR1 LNHDA and CDR2 SQIVND (reference sequence). Between the trimmed V and J ends, which lost 4 bases and 3 bases, there was a span of 4 bases. CDR3 in amino acids: CASSNSYEQYF. As DNA, the CDR3 is TGTGCCAGTAGTAACAGCTACGAGCAGTACTTC.

The V gene is TRBV7-6, the J gene TRBJ2-1; D gene ambiguous. This CDR3 spans 12 amino acids. V dropped 2 bases and J dropped 6 bases, with 5 bases sitting between them. The germline V gene encodes CDR1 SGHVS and CDR2 FNYEAQ. CDR3 bases: TGTGCCAGCAGCTTACCGGGCAATGAGCAGTTCTTC. Translation gives CASSLPGNEQFF.

Only one count was recorded for this clone. V usage is TRBV6-5 and J usage is TRBJ2-5; the match to TRBD1 covers 9 bases. The V gene's germline CDR1 is MNHEY and CDR2 SVGAGI. The J segment lost 5 bases and the V segment lost 6 bases, leaving 10 bases of the junction unmatched. CDR3 length: 15 residues. CDR3 in amino acids: CASSPHRGLTETQYF. The CDR3 bases are TGTGCCAGCAGCCCACACAGGGGGCTGACGGAGACCCAGTACTTC.

The chain is built from TRBV24-1 and TRBJ2-5; weak D call: TRBD1 (6 bases). The V gene's germline CDR1 is KGHDR and CDR2 SFDVKD. Trimming removed 4 bases at V and 4 bases at J, with 12 bases between. CDR3 size: 14 residues. The CDR3 sequence: CATSDSRGRETQYF. The CDR3 DNA sequence: TGTGCCACCAGTGACAGCAGGGGCAGAGAGACCCAGTACTTC.

The chain uses TRBV13 and TRBJ1-2, with 7 bases identical to TRBD1. The junction had 10 bases not matched to a gene; V was cut back by 4 bases and J by 5 bases. Germline CDR1 is PRHDT and CDR2 is FYEKMQ (reference sequence). The CDR3 is 15 residues long. The CDR3 nucleotides are TGTGCCAGCAGCTCGGACTGGGACAGTAATTATGGCTACACCTTC. The encoded protein is CASSSDWDSNYGYTF.

The genes are TRBV11-1 and TRBJ1-2, with a weak D call TRBD1 (5 bases). This CDR3 is 14 amino acids long. V was shortened by 2 bases and J by 2 bases, with 9 bases between the two germline ends. The germline CDR1 and CDR2 sequences are SGHAT and FQDESV (reference sequence). The CDR3: CASSLNQGNYGYTF. DNA for the CDR3: TGTGCCAGCAGCTTAAATCAGGGAAACTATGGCTACACCTTC.

The chain employs TRBV19 and TRBJ2-5, with 9 bases aligning to TRBD1. This CDR3 contains 14 residues. V gave up 5 bases and J gave up 3 bases; unmatched junction bases: 4. The germline CDR1 and CDR2 sequences are LNHDA and SQIVND (reference sequence). CDR3 in amino acids: CASSDRGLEETQYF. Written as DNA, the CDR3 is TGTGCCAGTAGTGACAGGGGGTTGGAAGAGACCCAGTACTTC.

This clone has only a few counts. The chain links TRBV19 to TRBJ2-3; D might be TRBD2 (5 bases). From germline, CDR1 is LNHDA and CDR2 SQIVND (reference sequence). V was pared by 4 bases and J by 0 bases, with 5 bases between. CDR3 length equals 13 residues. The CDR3 reads CASSSGSTDTQYF. CDR3 coding DNA: TGTGCCAGTAGTAGCGGGAGCACAGATACGCAGTATTTT.

The rearrangement uses TRBV5-1 and TRBJ2-1, with D hard to call. This CDR3 spans 16 amino acids. The V end was cut by 0 bases, the J end by 2 bases, with 12 bases between. Germline values: CDR1 SGHRS, CDR2 YFSETQ. CDR3 protein: CASSLGDGETYNEQFF. The CDR3 region has the DNA TGCGCCAGCAGCTTGGGAGACGGAGAGACCTACAATGAGCAGTTCTTC. The full variable domain, in which reference TRBV5-1 and TRBJ2-1 provide the parts outside the CDR3, is KAGVTQTPRYLIKTRGQQVTLSCSPISGHRSVSWYQQTPGQGLQFLFEYFSETQRNKGNFPGRFSGRQFSNSRSEMNVSTLELGDSALYLCASSLGDGETYNEQFFGPGTRLTVL.

In regard to this clone: Other DNA sequences in this specimen translate into the identical CDR3. The rearrangement links TRBV7-2 to TRBJ1-1; D unclear. Germline CDR1 SGHTA, CDR2 FQGNSA. The CDR3 spans 12 residues. Trimming pared 3 bases from V and 1 base from J, leaving 3 bases between. The CDR3 here is CASSFRNTEAFF. The CDR3 region has the DNA TGTGCCAGCAGCTTTAGGAACACTGAAGCTTTCTTT. Combining the CDR3 with reference TRBV7-2 and TRBJ1-1 gives the whole variable domain GAGVSQSPSNKVTEKGKDVELRCDPISGHTALYWYRQSLGQGLEFLIYFQGNSAPDKSGLPSDRFSAERTGGSVSTLTIQRTQQEDSAVYLCASSFRNTEAFFGQGTRLTVV.

The V and J genes are TRBV24-1 and TRBJ1-6; 8 nucleotides line up with TRBD1. CDR3 length: 13 amino acids. In germline, CDR1 is KGHDR, CDR2 SFDVKD. Germline trimming cut 9 bases from V and 7 bases from J; bases unmatched to any gene: 4. This CDR3 is CATQQGVNSPLHF. The DNA for the CDR3 is TGTGCCACCCAACAGGGGGTGAATTCACCCCTCCACTTT.

The chain couples TRBV3-1 (or the pseudogene TRBV3-2) to TRBJ2-7, with a possible D match to TRBD1 (5 bases). The CDR3 is 15 residues long. Germline V gives CDR1 LGHDT, CDR2 YNNKEL (reference sequence). V lost 0 bases and J lost 2, with 11 bases in between. In nucleotides, the CDR3 is TGTGCCAGCAGCCAAGATCTGGGGCCTGCCTACGAGCAGTACTTC. Its translation: CASSQDLGPAYEQYF.

V usage is TRBV27 and J usage is TRBJ2-2; 10 nucleotides match TRBD1. The junction had 6 bases not matched to a gene; V was cut back by 5 bases and J by 6 bases. Germline lookup yields CDR1 MNHEY and CDR2 SMNVEV (reference sequence). The CDR3 has 15 amino acids. CDR3 bases: TGTGCCAGCAGTCCACATGGACAGGGGGCCGGGGAGCTGTTTTTT. Translation gives CASSPHGQGAGELFF.

This clone was detected only once. This chain uses TRBV28 with TRBJ1-4; D is possibly TRBD1 (6 bases). The CDR3 length is 14 residues. Trimming took 5 bases from V and 7 from J, leaving 14 bases between them. Germline V lookup: CDR1 MDHEN, CDR2 SYDVKM. Written as DNA, the CDR3 is TGTGCCAGCAGTCCTAGGGGGGGACGTGAAAAACTGTTTTTT. The encoded protein is CASSPRGGREKLFF.

This chain joins TRBV19 and TRBJ1-5; D call uncertain. Looked up from germline, CDR1 is LNHDA and CDR2 is SQIVND (reference sequence). The germline V and J ends were trimmed by 6 bases and 4 bases, with 10 bases remaining between them. CDR3 size: 13 residues. The DNA of the CDR3 is TGTGCCAGTAGATCCTCCGGGAATCAGCCCCAGCATTTT. It codes for CASRSSGNQPQHF.